This T cell receptor beta chain stems from a study of shared clonotypes between healthy human individuals. Study outcomes and limitations: Blood was the sole source, and tissue repertoires probably differ.

The method was immunoSEQ multiplex PCR; TCRdb's version includes in-frame clones alone and lacks a portion of them. The sample carries about 490,000 clones, roughly 80% recorded once. Concerning this clone itself: Its antigen is unidentified. At the DNA level, this CDR3 is encoded by other sequences in the same sample as well.

The CDR3 contains 16 residues. Between the trimmed V and J ends, which lost 0 bases and 0 bases, there was a span of 9 bases. Looked up from germline, CDR1 is SGHTA and CDR2 is FQGTGA. The TCR comes from a woman between 35 and 50 years old in good health. Some clones in this sample may be carry-over from other donors' samples. J is TRBJ2-1 and V is TRBV7-3, with D possibly matching TRBD2 (6 bases). Sequencing used PBMCs. The CDR3 DNA is TGTGCCAGCAGCTTAACGGGGGGAAGCTCCTACAATGAGCAGTTCTTC. Amino acid sequence: CASSLTGGSSYNEQFF.